Here is one T cell receptor beta chain with its context. In the study's own analysis: Using reference gene primer amplification, nucleated cell counts were estimated. Measured with immunoSEQ multiplex PCR; TCRdb has only the in-frame clones, and not every one. V, J and clone size derive from that table, while D and trimming were established from the DNA sequence. The profile shows around 30,000 clones, 85% to 90% of them singletons. The data were taken from a study of blood T cell repertoires in COVID-19. For the study at large: From the United States, Italy and Spain came samples of acute and convalescent COVID-19. The cDNA or gDNA used as material had been derived from T cells, B-cell-depleted T cells, or PBMCs.

Looked up from germline, CDR1 is LGHDT and CDR2 is YNNKEL (reference sequence). V lost 4 bases, J lost 3 bases, and 6 bases stayed unmatched. The CDR3 spans 15 residues. Material for sequencing was peripheral blood. J is TRBJ2-3 and V is TRBV3-1 (or the pseudogene TRBV3-2), with 8 bases that match TRBD1. The TCR comes from a human donor in a cohort sampled during active COVID-19. CDR3 protein: CASSRTDRGTDTQYF. In DNA form, the CDR3 reads TGTGCCAGCAGCCGAACCGACAGGGGTACAGATACGCAGTATTTT.